The rows below give T cell receptor beta chains drawn from one sample of a study of T cells in Graves' hyperthyroidism and ophthalmopathy. TCRdb re-derived calls from the multiplex PCR reads in MiXCR, one entry per CDR3 protein. The sample shows 650,000 to 700,000 distinct CDR3 sequences, 17% of them seen only once. The sequenced sample was blood. These receptors were collected from a man in his fifties or sixties with Graves' hyperthyroidism. Both conserved end residues are part of each CDR3. A D gene is named only where the DNA matches it firmly. Expanded clones are given a class, and other clones once, few, many or no size at all.

d_call: TRBD2
clone_size: many
j_call: TRBJ2-1
v_call: TRBV28
cdr3_aa: CASSPLAGEYNEQFF
cdr3_nt: TGTGCCAGCAGCCCTCTAGCGGGAGAATACAATGAGCAGTTCTTC

d_call: -
clone_size: few
j_call: TRBJ1-2
v_call: TRBV2
cdr3_aa: CAGQSSSNYGYTF
cdr3_nt: TGTGCCGGCCAATCGTCCAGTAACTATGGCTACACCTTC

d_call: -
clone_size: many
j_call: TRBJ1-1
v_call: TRBV30
cdr3_aa: CAWRGSARTEAFF
cdr3_nt: TGTGCCTGGAGAGGATCAGCAAGGACTGAAGCTTTCTTT

d_call: -
clone_size: many
j_call: TRBJ2-5
v_call: TRBV7-9
cdr3_aa: CASSDRDKVETQYF
cdr3_nt: TGTGCCAGCAGCGACCGGGACAAAGTGGAGACCCAGTACTTC

d_call: -
clone_size: -
j_call: TRBJ2-5
v_call: TRBV14
cdr3_aa: CASSPNPQETQYF
cdr3_nt: TGTGCCAGCAGCCCTAACCCCCAAGAGACCCAGTACTTC

d_call: -
clone_size: many
j_call: TRBJ2-5
v_call: TRBV7-6
cdr3_aa: CASSLVGRLAETQYF
cdr3_nt: TGTGCCAGCAGCTTAGTAGGCAGGCTAGCTGAGACCCAGTACTTC

d_call: -
clone_size: few
j_call: TRBJ1-2
v_call: TRBV20-1
cdr3_aa: CSEEGVSGYTF
cdr3_nt: TGCAGTGAGGAGGGGGTTTCTGGCTACACCTTC

d_call: -
clone_size: few
j_call: TRBJ1-1
v_call: TRBV28
cdr3_aa: CASSFLGEAFF
cdr3_nt: TGTGCCAGCAGTTTTCTGGGTGAAGCTTTCTTT

d_call: -
clone_size: -
j_call: TRBJ2-5
v_call: TRBV6-1
cdr3_aa: CASSGRVEETQYF
cdr3_nt: TGTGCCAGCTCTGGGCGGGTGGAAGAGACCCAGTACTTC

d_call: TRBD1
clone_size: few
j_call: TRBJ1-2
v_call: TRBV10-3
cdr3_aa: CAINAGQGNYGYTF
cdr3_nt: TGTGCCATCAACGCGGGACAGGGGAACTATGGCTACACCTTC

d_call: -
clone_size: few
j_call: TRBJ2-1
v_call: TRBV11-1
cdr3_aa: CASSARILENEQFF
cdr3_nt: TGCGCCAGCAGCGCCCGAATCCTCGAAAATGAGCAGTTCTTC

d_call: -
clone_size: -
j_call: TRBJ2-7
v_call: TRBV5-4
cdr3_aa: CASSDRGRSDYEQYF
cdr3_nt: TGTGCCAGCAGCGACCGGGGGCGTTCCGACTACGAGCAGTACTTC

d_call: -
clone_size: few
j_call: TRBJ1-1
v_call: TRBV6-1
cdr3_aa: CASSGSLSHYTEAFF
cdr3_nt: TGTGCCAGCAGTGGAAGCCTCTCGCACTACACTGAAGCTTTCTTT

d_call: -
clone_size: -
j_call: TRBJ2-1
v_call: TRBV24-1
cdr3_aa: CATSDPGPESYNEQFF
cdr3_nt: TGTGCCACCAGTGATCCTGGGCCAGAGTCCTACAATGAGCAGTTCTTC

d_call: -
clone_size: -
j_call: TRBJ1-5
v_call: TRBV9
cdr3_aa: CASSATFSNQPQHF
cdr3_nt: TGTGCCAGCAGTGCGACCTTTAGCAATCAGCCCCAGCATTTT

d_call: TRBD1
clone_size: many
j_call: TRBJ1-6
v_call: TRBV27
cdr3_aa: CASSLGTANNSPLHF
cdr3_nt: TGTGCCAGCAGTTTGGGGACAGCGAATAATTCACCCCTCCACTTT

d_call: -
clone_size: many
j_call: TRBJ2-7
v_call: TRBV6-2/TRBV6-3
cdr3_aa: CASSYSDSQSYEQYF
cdr3_nt: TGTGCCAGCAGTTACTCGGACAGTCAAAGCTACGAGCAGTACTTC

d_call: TRBD2
clone_size: many
j_call: TRBJ2-5
v_call: TRBV10-1
cdr3_aa: CASSEAGREETQYF
cdr3_nt: TGCGCCAGCAGTGAAGCGGGACGGGAAGAGACCCAGTACTTC

d_call: TRBD1
clone_size: many
j_call: TRBJ1-2
v_call: TRBV12-3/TRBV12-4
cdr3_aa: CASTIQGVNYGYTF
cdr3_nt: TGTGCCAGCACGATACAGGGGGTAAACTATGGCTACACCTTC

d_call: -
clone_size: many
j_call: TRBJ2-5
v_call: TRBV30
cdr3_aa: CAWSVWAADASETQYF
cdr3_nt: TGTGCCTGGAGTGTATGGGCAGCTGACGCGTCGGAGACCCAGTACTTC

d_call: -
clone_size: many
j_call: TRBJ1-4
v_call: TRBV7-2
cdr3_aa: CASSPSRVLNEKLFF
cdr3_nt: TGTGCCAGCAGCCCCTCCAGGGTCCTTAATGAAAAACTGTTTTTT

d_call: TRBD1
clone_size: -
j_call: TRBJ1-5
v_call: TRBV30
cdr3_aa: CAWSLGQGGPYSNQPQHF
cdr3_nt: TGTGCCTGGAGTCTCGGACAGGGAGGACCCTATAGCAATCAGCCCCAGCATTTT

d_call: -
clone_size: many
j_call: TRBJ2-7
v_call: TRBV5-1
cdr3_aa: CASRNRVNAYEQYF
cdr3_nt: TGCGCCAGCAGAAACAGGGTGAACGCCTACGAGCAGTACTTC

d_call: TRBD1
clone_size: -
j_call: TRBJ2-4
v_call: TRBV20-1
cdr3_aa: CSAREDRVKNIQYF
cdr3_nt: TGCAGTGCTAGAGAAGACAGGGTAAAAAACATTCAGTACTTC

d_call: TRBD2
clone_size: few
j_call: TRBJ2-2
v_call: TRBV30
cdr3_aa: CAWSVYWGTSGETGELFF
cdr3_nt: TGTGCCTGGAGTGTATATTGGGGGACTAGCGGAGAAACCGGGGAGCTGTTTTTT

d_call: TRBD1
clone_size: few
j_call: TRBJ2-5
v_call: TRBV3-1
cdr3_aa: CASSLGTGFGETQYF
cdr3_nt: TGTGCCAGCAGCCTCGGGACAGGGTTTGGGGAGACCCAGTACTTC

d_call: TRBD1
clone_size: few
j_call: TRBJ1-1
v_call: TRBV14
cdr3_aa: CASSLRQGLGTEAFF
cdr3_nt: TGTGCCAGCAGCCTACGACAGGGATTGGGCACTGAAGCTTTCTTT

d_call: -
clone_size: -
j_call: TRBJ1-1
v_call: TRBV20-1
cdr3_aa: CSAKTDTNTEAFF
cdr3_nt: TGCAGTGCTAAGACAGATACGAACACTGAAGCTTTCTTT

d_call: TRBD1
clone_size: -
j_call: TRBJ2-1
v_call: TRBV28
cdr3_aa: CASSQTGGHRNEQFF
cdr3_nt: TGTGCCAGCAGTCAAACAGGGGGCCACCGGAATGAGCAGTTCTTC

d_call: TRBD1
clone_size: many
j_call: TRBJ1-1
v_call: TRBV7-3
cdr3_aa: CASSGQGSTEAFF
cdr3_nt: TGTGCCAGCAGTGGACAGGGGAGCACTGAAGCTTTCTTT

d_call: TRBD2
clone_size: few
j_call: TRBJ2-7
v_call: TRBV5-1
cdr3_aa: CASSFGTSGRAGYEQYF
cdr3_nt: TGCGCCAGCAGCTTCGGGACTAGCGGGAGGGCCGGGTACGAGCAGTACTTC

d_call: -
clone_size: once
j_call: TRBJ2-1
v_call: TRBV7-8
cdr3_aa: CASSFGGYNEKFF
cdr3_nt: TGTGCCAGCAGCTTTGGTGGTTACAATGAGAAGTTCTTC

d_call: TRBD1
clone_size: -
j_call: TRBJ1-1
v_call: TRBV5-1
cdr3_aa: CASSPITGVGTEAFF
cdr3_nt: TGCGCCAGCAGCCCGATCACAGGGGTAGGGACTGAAGCTTTCTTT

d_call: -
clone_size: few
j_call: TRBJ2-1
v_call: TRBV19
cdr3_aa: CASTFRGEVYNEQFF
cdr3_nt: TGTGCCAGTACCTTCAGGGGAGAGGTCTACAATGAGCAGTTCTTC

d_call: -
clone_size: few
j_call: TRBJ1-1
v_call: TRBV19
cdr3_aa: CATRLGVNTEAFF
cdr3_nt: TGTGCCACTCGACTCGGAGTGAACACTGAAGCTTTCTTT

d_call: -
clone_size: -
j_call: TRBJ1-2
v_call: TRBV19
cdr3_aa: CASSHRPSNYGYTF
cdr3_nt: TGTGCCAGTAGCCATCGCCCATCAAACTATGGCTACACCTTC

d_call: -
clone_size: many
j_call: TRBJ2-1
v_call: TRBV7-2
cdr3_aa: CASSLQASGDDEQFF
cdr3_nt: TGTGCCAGCAGCCTACAGGCTTCAGGTGACGATGAGCAGTTCTTC

d_call: TRBD2
clone_size: -
j_call: TRBJ2-2
v_call: TRBV7-9
cdr3_aa: CASSPREGTHTGELFF
cdr3_nt: TGTGCCAGCAGCCCTAGGGAGGGCACCCACACCGGGGAGCTGTTTTTT

d_call: TRBD1
clone_size: -
j_call: TRBJ1-2
v_call: TRBV4-1
cdr3_aa: CASSQDGGQGYGYTF
cdr3_nt: TGCGCCAGCAGCCAAGATGGCGGACAGGGCTATGGCTACACCTTC

d_call: TRBD2
clone_size: -
j_call: TRBJ2-1
v_call: TRBV7-9
cdr3_aa: CASSQSSGRIYNEQFF
cdr3_nt: TGTGCCAGCAGCCAAAGTAGCGGGAGAATATACAATGAGCAGTTCTTC

d_call: -
clone_size: many
j_call: TRBJ1-2
v_call: TRBV6-1
cdr3_aa: CASSEYRAGGYTF
cdr3_nt: TGTGCCAGCAGTGAATACAGGGCGGGCGGCTACACCTTC

d_call: -
clone_size: many
j_call: TRBJ1-1
v_call: TRBV11-2
cdr3_aa: CASSFLNQGFLNTEAFF
cdr3_nt: TGTGCCAGCAGCTTCCTCAACCAGGGTTTTTTAAACACTGAAGCTTTCTTT

d_call: -
clone_size: many
j_call: TRBJ2-5
v_call: TRBV2
cdr3_aa: CASSEDSGPMKTQYF
cdr3_nt: TGTGCCAGCAGTGAAGATAGCGGCCCCATGAAGACCCAGTACTTC